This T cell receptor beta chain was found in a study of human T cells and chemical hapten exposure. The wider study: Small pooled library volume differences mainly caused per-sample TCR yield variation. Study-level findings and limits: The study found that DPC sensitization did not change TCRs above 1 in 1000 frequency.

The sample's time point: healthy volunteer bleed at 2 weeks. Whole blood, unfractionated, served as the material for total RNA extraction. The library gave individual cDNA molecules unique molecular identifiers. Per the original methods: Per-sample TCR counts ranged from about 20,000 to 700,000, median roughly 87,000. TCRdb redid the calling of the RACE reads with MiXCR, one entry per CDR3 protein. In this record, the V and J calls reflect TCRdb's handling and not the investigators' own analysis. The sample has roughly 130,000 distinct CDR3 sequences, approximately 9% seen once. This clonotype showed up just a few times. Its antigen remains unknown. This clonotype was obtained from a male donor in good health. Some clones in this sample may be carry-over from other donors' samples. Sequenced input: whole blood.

CDR3 residues: CASSLFGRQFSGNTIYF. CDR3 bases: TGTGCCAGCAGCTTATTTGGACGACAGTTCTCTGGAAACACCATATATTTT. The chain couples TRBV7-2 to TRBJ1-3; TRBD1 might be the D (5 bases). Looked up from germline, CDR1 is SGHTA and CDR2 is FQGNSA. Between the trimmed V and J ends, which lost 2 bases and 0 bases, there was a span of 14 bases. This CDR3 is built from 17 residues.